This T cell receptor (beta chain) was obtained from a study of post-analysis software for immune sequencing data. For the study at large: Some patients lacked subtype; others had relapsing-remitting, secondary progressive or progressive-relapsing disease.

This clonotype was observed a handful of times. The antigen is unknown. Study results and limitations: In patients, TRBV5-6, TRBV5-1 and TRBV20-1 belonged to 4 or 5 TRBV segments found more frequently than in controls. Normalized Chao1 diversity was significantly reduced in patients versus controls. When the samples were clustered directly with F measure, those that had been prepared in the same batch showed strong co-clustering.

Germline CDR1 reads ENHRY; CDR2 reads SYGVKD. The V end was cut by 2 bases, the J end by 2 bases, with 3 bases between. The CDR3 spans 13 residues. Tagging with unique molecular identifiers was a feature of the TCR beta cDNA libraries. Approximately 450,000 cDNA molecules were recovered from an input of about 0.9 to 10 million T cells. TCRdb independently ran MiXCR on the PCR reads; one entry per CDR3 protein. Of hundreds of thousands of distinct CDR3 sequences in the sample, just under 30% were seen once. This chain links TRBV10-3 with TRBJ2-2; D is unresolved. This sequence originates from a girl between 5 and 17 years old with multiple sclerosis. Sequencing was done on a sample of blood. In DNA, the CDR3 is TGTGCCATCAGTGAGGCCAACACCGGGGAGCTGTTTTTT. Encoded protein: CAISEANTGELFF.